The rows below give T cell receptor beta chains drawn from one sample of a study of T cell repertoires in cytomegalovirus infection. TCRdb itself ran the reads through MiXCR, one entry per CDR3 protein. The table includes more than 400,000 distinct CDR3 sequences, more than 25% detected once. Sequencing was carried out using PBMCs. These receptors came from a human donor in good health (CMV status not recorded). Some clones in this sample may be carry-over from other donors' samples. CDR3s include the opening cysteine and the closing phenylalanine or tryptophan. A D gene is named only where the DNA matches it firmly. Not all rows give a size; the values are once, few, many and, for expanded clones, a class.

>NA|TRBV11-3|NA|TRBJ2-2
CASSLGGSVGGELFF
TGTGCCAGCAGCTTAGGAGGTTCCGTTGGGGGGGAGCTGTTTTTT
>NA|TRBV19|few|TRBJ1-1
CATTHGGNTEAFF
TGTGCCACCACCCATGGGGGGAACACTGAAGCTTTCTTT
>NA|TRBV2|once|TRBJ2-7
CASRSGANSGEQYF
TGTGCCAGCAGGTCCGGGGCTAACTCGGGGGAGCAGTACTTC
>TRBD1|TRBV7-6|NA|TRBJ2-1
CASSLETGPYNEQFF
TGTGCCAGCAGCTTGGAGACAGGGCCCTACAATGAGCAGTTCTTC
>NA|TRBV7-2|few|TRBJ2-7
CASGGGTYEQYF
TGTGCCAGCGGGGGCGGGACCTACGAGCAGTACTTC
>NA|TRBV12-3/TRBV12-4|NA|TRBJ2-3
CASRAPPTDTQYF
TGTGCCAGCAGGGCGCCGCCCACAGATACGCAGTATTTT
>TRBD2|TRBV19|few|TRBJ2-5
CASRPGLAAGETQYF
TGTGCCAGTAGACCCGGACTAGCGGCCGGGGAGACCCAGTACTTC
>NA|TRBV20-1|few|TRBJ2-7
CSARDVWAGDGQYF
TGCAGTGCTAGAGATGTATGGGCAGGGGATGGGCAGTACTTC
>NA|TRBV28|many|TRBJ1-2
CASSFLRGGYGYTF
TGTGCCAGCAGTTTCCTCCGGGGTGGATATGGCTACACCTTC
>TRBD1|TRBV30|NA|TRBJ1-2
CAWLQGNYGYTF
TGTGCCTGGCTACAGGGGAACTATGGCTACACCTTC
>TRBD2|TRBV7-2|NA|TRBJ2-5
CASSPTSATTFQETQYF
TGTGCCAGCAGCCCGACTAGCGCCACGACTTTCCAAGAGACCCAGTACTTC
>TRBD2|TRBV12-3/TRBV12-4|once|TRBJ2-2
CASTRGAGGLGELFF
TGTGCCAGCACCCGGGGAGCGGGAGGGTTGGGGGAGCTGTTTTTT
>NA|TRBV10-2|NA|TRBJ1-2
CASSDSYRSNYGYTF
TGCGCCAGCAGTGACAGCTATCGATCTAACTATGGCTACACCTTC
>NA|TRBV7-2|many|TRBJ1-5
CASSLQIHSNQPQHF
TGTGCCAGCAGCTTACAGATCCATAGCAATCAGCCCCAGCATTTT